These 22 T cell receptor beta chains came from one sample sequenced in a study of CD8 T cells in ankylosing spondylitis. TCRdb fed the 5' RACE reads into MiXCR, producing one record per CDR3 protein. The sample records 200,000 to 250,000 distinct CDR3 sequences, roughly 10% being singletons. The specimen was blood, either unsorted or a sorted T cell fraction (not recorded which). These receptors were taken from a male donor with ankylosing spondylitis or in good health (not recorded which).

Only a few counts were recorded for this clonotype. The chain uses TRBV30 and TRBJ1-2, with a possible D match to TRBD1 (5 bases). Trimming left V 2 bases short and J 2 bases short, with 6 bases between. The V gene's germline CDR1 is GTSNPN and CDR2 SVGIG (reference sequence). The CDR3 totals 12 residues. Here the CDR3 reads CAWSRQNYGYTF. CDR3 bases: TGTGCCTGGAGTAGACAGAACTATGGCTACACCTTC.

At least ten counts were recorded for this clonotype. The rearrangement uses TRBV12-3 or TRBV12-4 and TRBJ2-6; unclear D gene. The V end lost 3 bases, the J end lost 1 base, and 10 bases lay between the germline ends. The CDR3 is 16 amino acids. This CDR3 is CASSFVLGSGANVLTF. The CDR3 DNA sequence: TGTGCCAGCAGTTTTGTTTTGGGATCTGGGGCCAACGTCCTGACTTTC.

V is TRBV7-8 and J is TRBJ2-5; 8 bases fit TRBD1. CDR1 SGHVS and CDR2 FQNEAQ come from the germline V gene. The CDR3 has 15 amino acids. With 6 bases clipped from V and 2 bases from J, the junction kept 8 bases outside the gene matches. The CDR3 coding sequence is TGTGCCAGCAGATCCCGGGACAGGCGACAAGAGACCCAGTACTTC. This encodes CASRSRDRRQETQYF.

The chain links TRBV12-3 or TRBV12-4 to TRBJ2-7; a weak D match, TRBD1 (6 bases). The CDR3 has 16 residues. V shed 5 bases and J shed 2 bases, with 19 bases lying between them. The CDR3 spells CASSLRSTSGAYEQYF. The CDR3, as DNA: TGTGCCAGCAGTCTTAGGTCCACCTCAGGGGCCTACGAGCAGTACTTC.

The J gene is TRBJ2-1, the V gene TRBV7-2; TRBD2 agrees at 8 bases. Germline V CDR1 and CDR2: SGHTA, FQGNSA. The CDR3 is made up of 14 amino acids. Trimming at V came to 1 base and at J to 9 bases, leaving 5 bases not matched to a gene. CDR3 in amino acids: CASSLDGGGAEQFF. The CDR3 DNA follows: TGTGCCAGCAGCTTAGACGGGGGGGGCGCTGAGCAGTTCTTC.

This clonotype was observed many times. V gene TRBV7-9 combines with J gene TRBJ2-3, with 10 bases fitting TRBD1. The CDR3 loop spans 17 amino acids. Germline CDR1 SEHNR, CDR2 FQNEAQ (reference sequence). Trimming cost V 6 bases and J 2 bases; bases outside gene matches: 11. This CDR3 is CASSDVTGGSVTDTQYF. The CDR3 DNA reads as TGTGCCAGCAGTGACGTGACAGGGGGCTCTGTCACAGATACGCAGTATTTT.

This clonotype was found a few times. V usage is TRBV7-9 and J usage is TRBJ2-2; either TRBD1 or TRBD2 may supply D (5 bases each). Trimming cost V 5 bases and J 7 bases, with 11 bases left between them. CDR1 is SEHNR, CDR2 FQNEAQ, per germline (reference sequence). This CDR3 contains 13 residues. The CDR3 DNA sequence: TGTGCCAGCAGCCCCGGGGCTGGCGGGGAGCTGTTTTTT. Protein product: CASSPGAGGELFF.

This clonotype has only a few counts. The chain couples TRBV20-1 to TRBJ2-4; TRBD1 agrees at 10 bases. The germline V gene encodes CDR1 DFQATT and CDR2 SNEGSKA (reference sequence). The CDR3 runs to 16 residues. V trimming: 0 bases; J trimming: 8 bases; junction bases outside the gene matches: 10. CDR3 in amino acids: CSARDPRQGAVDIQYF. As DNA, the CDR3 is TGCAGTGCTAGAGACCCCAGACAGGGGGCCGTGGACATTCAGTACTTC.

This clonotype appeared many times. The chain joins TRBV5-1 to TRBJ2-2; 7 nucleotides agree with TRBD2. This CDR3 comprises 15 residues. Germline V gene data show CDR1 as SGHRS and CDR2 as YFSETQ. V was pared by 4 bases and J by 3 bases, with 6 bases of the junction left unmatched. The CDR3 nucleotides are TGCGCCAGCAGCCGCGGGGGTGAGGACACCGGGGAGCTGTTTTTT. It codes for CASSRGGEDTGELFF.

The rearrangement links TRBV15 to TRBJ2-1; D perhaps matches TRBD1 (5 bases). Trimming stripped 0 bases from V and 5 bases from J, with 11 bases between. The CDR3 is 15 amino acids. Germline V lookup: CDR1 LNHNV, CDR2 YYDKDF (reference sequence). CDR3 residues: CATSRDGAPNNEQFF. The CDR3 bases are TGTGCCACCAGCAGAGATGGGGCCCCGAACAATGAGCAGTTCTTC.

This clonotype was picked up many times. CDR3 amino acids: CASSGRTGQYEQYF. In DNA form, the CDR3 reads TGTGCCAGCAGTGGAAGGACAGGGCAATACGAGCAGTACTTC. V gene TRBV12-3 or TRBV12-4 combines with J gene TRBJ2-7, with 8 positions matching TRBD1. CDR3 length: 14 residues. V shed 5 bases, J shed 4 bases, and the junction held 7 bases outside the gene matches.

The V gene is TRBV27, the J gene TRBJ1-1, with 8 bases lining up with TRBD1. CDR1 is MNHEY, CDR2 SMNVEV, per germline (reference sequence). The CDR3 consists of 14 residues. After removal of 1 base from V and 4 bases from J, the junction contained 2 bases not matched to a gene. The CDR3: CASSLFGQGTEAFF. The CDR3 DNA reads TGTGCCAGCAGTTTATTTGGACAGGGCACTGAAGCTTTCTTT.

This clonotype was counted between two and nine times. The V call is TRBV27, the J call TRBJ2-7; D call uncertain. This CDR3 comprises 13 residues. CDR1 and CDR2 from the germline V gene are MNHEY and SMNVEV (reference sequence). The V end was cut by 2 bases, the J end by 2 bases, with 7 bases between. CDR3 in DNA: TGTGCCAGCAGTTTAAGCCAAGCCTACGAGCAGTACTTC. As protein: CASSLSQAYEQYF.

The sample holds many counts of this clonotype. CDR3 in amino acids: CAGSHEGGRDTDTQYF. CDR3 DNA sequence: TGTGCCGGATCGCATGAGGGCGGTAGAGACACAGATACGCAGTATTTT. The chain combines TRBV7-9 with TRBJ2-3, with D maybe TRBD2 (5 bases). V dropped 11 bases and J dropped 2 bases, with 23 bases sitting between them. The CDR3 loop spans 16 amino acids. Looked up from germline, CDR1 is SEHNR and CDR2 is FQNEAQ (reference sequence).

This clonotype occurred many times. V is TRBV6-2 or TRBV6-3 and J is TRBJ2-1, with D unresolved. The CDR3 extends over 12 amino acids. CDR1 is MNHEY, CDR2 SVGEGT, per germline. The V and J ends lost 4 bases and 8 bases respectively, with 9 bases between them. CDR3 in amino acids: CASSSNSDEQFF. As DNA, the CDR3 is TGTGCCAGCAGTTCAAATTCCGATGAGCAGTTCTTC.

Remarks on this clonotype: A much larger clone lies one base from this, so it may be a read error. V gene TRBV11-1 combines with J gene TRBJ2-3, with TRBD2 identical over 13 bases. Per germline, CDR1 SGHAT and CDR2 FQDESV (reference sequence). V lost 5 bases, J lost 4 bases, and 0 bases stayed unmatched. The CDR3 sequence is 14 residues long. CDR3 residues: CASSGLAGADTQYF. The CDR3 nucleotides read TGTGCCAGCAGCGGACTAGCGGGGGCAGATACGCAGTATTTT.

Ten or more counts support this clonotype. The CDR3 DNA reads as TGTGCCAGCAGCTTGGGGCAGTCCGCCGAAGCTTTCTTT. It encodes CASSLGQSAEAFF. The chain couples TRBV5-5 to TRBJ1-1; D ambiguous. CDR3 size: 13 residues. The germline V gene encodes CDR1 SGHKS and CDR2 YYEKEE (reference sequence). V was shortened by 0 bases and J by 8 bases, with 11 bases between the two germline ends. Based on the CDR3 plus reference TRBV5-5 and TRBJ1-1, the full variable domain is DAGVTQSPTHLIKTRGQQVTLRCSPISGHKSVSWYQQVLGQGPQFIFQYYEKEERGRGNFPDRFSARQFPNYSSELNVNALLLGDSALYLCASSLGQSAEAFFGQGTRLTVV.

This clonotype was seen repeatedly, ten times or more. The chain couples TRBV12-3 or TRBV12-4 to TRBJ1-5; no reliable D call. The CDR3 length is 16 residues. The V end lost 6 bases, the J end lost 0 bases, and 15 bases lay between the germline ends. Here the CDR3 reads CASSLPLGNSNQPQHF. As DNA, the CDR3 is TGTGCCAGCAGCCTCCCTCTGGGAAATAGCAATCAGCCCCAGCATTTT.

The V call is TRBV20-1, the J call TRBJ2-5; TRBD2 matches at 7 bases. Germline values: CDR1 DFQATT, CDR2 SNEGSKA (reference sequence). V lost 4 bases and J lost 5; bases outside the gene matches: 4. This CDR3 is built from 12 residues. The DNA for the CDR3 is TGCAGTGCTACCAGGGAGGGGGAGACCCAGTACTTC. Translated: CSATREGETQYF.

The sample holds many counts of this clonotype. The chain uses TRBV2 and TRBJ1-4; 7 bases align to TRBD1. The CDR3 is made up of 18 amino acids. With 6 bases clipped from V and 4 bases from J, the junction kept 17 bases outside the gene matches. Per the germline V gene, CDR1 is SNHLY and CDR2 is FYNNEI. The CDR3 bases are TGTGCCAGCAGCTTGGACCGGGACAGCACACGCCGTAATGAAAAACTGTTTTTT. Protein sequence: CASSLDRDSTRRNEKLFF.

There are many counts of this clonotype. The chain joins TRBV7-2 to TRBJ2-7; D is undetermined. V gave up 5 bases and J gave up 0 bases, with 5 bases separating them. The CDR3 loop spans 12 amino acids. Looked up from germline, CDR1 is SGHTA and CDR2 is FQGNSA. The CDR3 reads CASSESSYEQYF. The DNA of the CDR3 is TGTGCCAGCAGCGAAAGCTCCTACGAGCAGTACTTC.

This clonotype was detected many times. The chain combines TRBV5-4 with TRBJ1-1; a weak D match, TRBD1 (6 bases). In germline, CDR1 is SGHNT, CDR2 YYREEE (reference sequence). This CDR3 comprises 15 residues. Trimming took 4 bases from V and 1 from J, leaving 14 bases between them. In DNA form, the CDR3 reads TGTGCCAGCAGCCTTACAGGGATTAAGAACACTGAAGCTTTCTTT. Translating it yields CASSLTGIKNTEAFF.